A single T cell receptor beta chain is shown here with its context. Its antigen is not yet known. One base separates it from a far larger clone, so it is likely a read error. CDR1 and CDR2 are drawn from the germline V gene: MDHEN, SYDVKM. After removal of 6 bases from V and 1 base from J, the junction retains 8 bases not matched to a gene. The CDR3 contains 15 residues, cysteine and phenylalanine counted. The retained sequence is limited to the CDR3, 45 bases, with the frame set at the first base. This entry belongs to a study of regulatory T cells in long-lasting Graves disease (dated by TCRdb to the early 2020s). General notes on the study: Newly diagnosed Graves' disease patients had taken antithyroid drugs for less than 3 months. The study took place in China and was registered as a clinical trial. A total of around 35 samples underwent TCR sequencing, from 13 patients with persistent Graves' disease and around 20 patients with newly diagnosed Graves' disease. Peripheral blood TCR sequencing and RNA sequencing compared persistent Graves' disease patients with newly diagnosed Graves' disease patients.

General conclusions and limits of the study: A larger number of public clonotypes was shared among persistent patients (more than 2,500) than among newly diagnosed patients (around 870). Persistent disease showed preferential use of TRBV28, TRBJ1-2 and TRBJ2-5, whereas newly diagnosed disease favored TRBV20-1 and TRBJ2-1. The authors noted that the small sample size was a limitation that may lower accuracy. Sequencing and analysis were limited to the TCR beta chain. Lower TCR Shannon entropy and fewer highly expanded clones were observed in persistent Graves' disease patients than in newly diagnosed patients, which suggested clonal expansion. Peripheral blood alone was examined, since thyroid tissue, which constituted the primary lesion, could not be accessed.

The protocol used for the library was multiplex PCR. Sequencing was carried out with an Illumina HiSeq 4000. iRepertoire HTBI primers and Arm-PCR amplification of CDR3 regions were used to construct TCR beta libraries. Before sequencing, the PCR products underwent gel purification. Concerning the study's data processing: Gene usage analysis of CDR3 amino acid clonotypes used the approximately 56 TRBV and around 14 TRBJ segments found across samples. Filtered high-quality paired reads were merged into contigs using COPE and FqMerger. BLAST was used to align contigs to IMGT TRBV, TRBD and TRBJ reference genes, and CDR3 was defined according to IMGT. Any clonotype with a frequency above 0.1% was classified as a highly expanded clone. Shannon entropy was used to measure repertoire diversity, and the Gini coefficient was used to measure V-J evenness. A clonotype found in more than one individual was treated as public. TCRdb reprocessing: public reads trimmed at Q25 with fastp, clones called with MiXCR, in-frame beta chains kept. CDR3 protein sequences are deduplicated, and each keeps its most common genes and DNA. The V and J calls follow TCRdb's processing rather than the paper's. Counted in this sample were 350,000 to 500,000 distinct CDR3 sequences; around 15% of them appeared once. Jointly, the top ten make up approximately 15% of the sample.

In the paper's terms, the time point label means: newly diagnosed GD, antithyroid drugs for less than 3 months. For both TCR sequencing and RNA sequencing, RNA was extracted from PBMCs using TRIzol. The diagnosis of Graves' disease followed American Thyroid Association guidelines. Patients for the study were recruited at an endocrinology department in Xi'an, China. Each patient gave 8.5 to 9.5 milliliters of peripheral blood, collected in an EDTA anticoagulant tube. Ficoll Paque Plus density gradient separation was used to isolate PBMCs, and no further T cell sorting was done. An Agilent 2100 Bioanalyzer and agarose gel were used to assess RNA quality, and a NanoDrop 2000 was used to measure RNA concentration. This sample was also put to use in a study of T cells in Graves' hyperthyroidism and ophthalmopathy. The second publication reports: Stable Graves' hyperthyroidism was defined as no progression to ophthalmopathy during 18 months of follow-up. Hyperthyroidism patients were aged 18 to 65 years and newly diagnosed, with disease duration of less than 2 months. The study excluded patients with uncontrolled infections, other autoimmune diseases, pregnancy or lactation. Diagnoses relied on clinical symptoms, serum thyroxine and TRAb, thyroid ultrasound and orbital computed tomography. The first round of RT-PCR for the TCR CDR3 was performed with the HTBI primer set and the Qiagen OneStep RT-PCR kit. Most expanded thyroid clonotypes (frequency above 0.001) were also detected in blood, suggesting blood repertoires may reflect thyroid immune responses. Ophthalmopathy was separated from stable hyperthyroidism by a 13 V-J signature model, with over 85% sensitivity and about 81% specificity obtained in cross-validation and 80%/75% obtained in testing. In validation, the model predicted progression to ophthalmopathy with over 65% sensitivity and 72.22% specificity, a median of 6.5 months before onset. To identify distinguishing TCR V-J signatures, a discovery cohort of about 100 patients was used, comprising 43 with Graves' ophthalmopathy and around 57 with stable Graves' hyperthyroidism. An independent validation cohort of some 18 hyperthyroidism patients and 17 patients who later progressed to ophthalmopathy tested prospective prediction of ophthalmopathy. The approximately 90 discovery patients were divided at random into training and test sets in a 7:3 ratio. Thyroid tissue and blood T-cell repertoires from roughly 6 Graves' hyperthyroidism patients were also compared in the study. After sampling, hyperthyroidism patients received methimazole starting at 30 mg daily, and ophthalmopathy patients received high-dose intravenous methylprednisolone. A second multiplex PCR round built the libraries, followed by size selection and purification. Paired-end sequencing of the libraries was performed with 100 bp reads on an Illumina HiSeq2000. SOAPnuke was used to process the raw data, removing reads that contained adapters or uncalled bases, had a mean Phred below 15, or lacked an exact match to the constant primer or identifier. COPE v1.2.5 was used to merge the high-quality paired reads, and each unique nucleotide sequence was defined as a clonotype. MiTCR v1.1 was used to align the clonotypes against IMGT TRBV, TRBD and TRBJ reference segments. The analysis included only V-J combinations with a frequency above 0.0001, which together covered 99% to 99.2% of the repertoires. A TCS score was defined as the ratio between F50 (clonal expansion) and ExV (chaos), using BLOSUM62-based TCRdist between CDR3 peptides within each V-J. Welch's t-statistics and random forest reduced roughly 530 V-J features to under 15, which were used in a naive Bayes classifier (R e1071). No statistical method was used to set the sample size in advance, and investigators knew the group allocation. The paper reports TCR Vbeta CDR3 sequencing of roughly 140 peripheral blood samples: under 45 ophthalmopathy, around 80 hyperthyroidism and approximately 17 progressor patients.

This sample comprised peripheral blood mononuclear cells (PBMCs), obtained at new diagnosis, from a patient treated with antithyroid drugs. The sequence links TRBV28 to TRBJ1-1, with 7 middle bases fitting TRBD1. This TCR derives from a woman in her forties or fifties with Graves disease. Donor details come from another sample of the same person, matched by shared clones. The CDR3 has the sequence CASSLPGQKNTEAFF. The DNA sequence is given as TGTGCCAGCAGCTTACCGGGACAGAAGAACACTGAAGCTTTCTTT.